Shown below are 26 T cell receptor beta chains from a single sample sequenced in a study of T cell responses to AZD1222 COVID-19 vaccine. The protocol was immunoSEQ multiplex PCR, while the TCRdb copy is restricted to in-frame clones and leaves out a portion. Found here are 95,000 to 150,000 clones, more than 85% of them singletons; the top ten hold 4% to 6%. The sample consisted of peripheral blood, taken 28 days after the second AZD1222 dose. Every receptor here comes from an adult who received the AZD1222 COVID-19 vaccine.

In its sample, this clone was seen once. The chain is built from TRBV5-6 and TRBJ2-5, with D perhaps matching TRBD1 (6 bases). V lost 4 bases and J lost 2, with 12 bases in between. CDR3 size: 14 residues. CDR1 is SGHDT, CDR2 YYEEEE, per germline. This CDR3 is CASSLSGVQETQYF. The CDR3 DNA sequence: TGTGCCAGCAGCCTGTCAGGGGTACAAGAGACCCAGTACTTC.

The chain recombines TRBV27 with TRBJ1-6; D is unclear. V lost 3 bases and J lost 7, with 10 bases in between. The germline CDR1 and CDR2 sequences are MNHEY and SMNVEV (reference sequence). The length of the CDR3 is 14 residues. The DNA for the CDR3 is TGTGCCAGCAGTTTGACTCCAATGAATTCACCCCTCCACTTT. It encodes CASSLTPMNSPLHF.

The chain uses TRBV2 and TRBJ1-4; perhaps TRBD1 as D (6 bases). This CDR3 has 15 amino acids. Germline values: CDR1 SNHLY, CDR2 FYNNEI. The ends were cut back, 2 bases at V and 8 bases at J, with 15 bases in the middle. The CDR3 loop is CASSELMQGGEKLFF. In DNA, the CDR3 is TGTGCCAGCAGTGAATTGATGCAAGGGGGGGAAAAACTGTTTTTT.

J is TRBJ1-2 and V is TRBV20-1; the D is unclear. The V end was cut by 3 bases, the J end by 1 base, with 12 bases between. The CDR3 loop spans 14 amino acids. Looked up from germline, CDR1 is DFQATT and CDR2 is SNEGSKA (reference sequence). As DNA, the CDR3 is TGCAGTGCTAGTCCGCAGCTTATTAACTATGGCTACACCTTC. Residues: CSASPQLINYGYTF.

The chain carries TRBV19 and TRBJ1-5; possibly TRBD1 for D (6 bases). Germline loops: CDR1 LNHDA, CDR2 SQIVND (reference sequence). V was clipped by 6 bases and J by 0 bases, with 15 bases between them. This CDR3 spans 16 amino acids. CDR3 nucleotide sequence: TGTGCCAGTAGAGGCCAGGGACACTATAGCAATCAGCCCCAGCATTTT. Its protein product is CASRGQGHYSNQPQHF. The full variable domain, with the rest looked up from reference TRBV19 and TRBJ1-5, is DGGITQSPKYLFRKEGQNVTLSCEQNLNHDAMYWYRQDPGQGLRLIYYSQIVNDFQKGDIAEGYSVSREKKESFPLTVTSAQKNPTAFYLCASRGQGHYSNQPQHFGDGTRLSIL.

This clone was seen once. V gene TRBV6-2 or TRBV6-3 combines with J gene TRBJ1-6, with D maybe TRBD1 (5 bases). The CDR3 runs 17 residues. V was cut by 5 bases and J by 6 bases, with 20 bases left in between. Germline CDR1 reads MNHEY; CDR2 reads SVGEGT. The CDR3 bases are TGTGCCAGCAGTAGGGGCAGAGGGATCGGGATTAATTCACCCCTCCACTTT. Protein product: CASSRGRGIGINSPLHF.

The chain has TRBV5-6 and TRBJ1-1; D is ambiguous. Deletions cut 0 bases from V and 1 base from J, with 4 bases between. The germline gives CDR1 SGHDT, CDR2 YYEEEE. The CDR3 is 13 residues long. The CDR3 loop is CASSLAENTEAFF. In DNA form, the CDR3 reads TGTGCCAGCAGCTTGGCAGAGAACACTGAAGCTTTCTTT.

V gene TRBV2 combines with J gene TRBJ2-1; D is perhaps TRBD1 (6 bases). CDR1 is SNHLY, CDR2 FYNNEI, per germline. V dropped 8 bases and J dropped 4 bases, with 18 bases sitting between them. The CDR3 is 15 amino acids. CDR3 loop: CASPLRDTNYNEQFF. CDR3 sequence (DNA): TGTGCCAGCCCACTCCGGGACACGAATTACAATGAGCAGTTCTTC. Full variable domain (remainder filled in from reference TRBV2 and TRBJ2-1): EPEVTQTPSHQVTQMGQEVILRCVPISNHLYFYWYRQILGQKVEFLVSFYNNEISEKSEIFDDQFSVERPDGSNFTLKIRSTKLEDSAMYFCASPLRDTNYNEQFFGPGTRLTVL.

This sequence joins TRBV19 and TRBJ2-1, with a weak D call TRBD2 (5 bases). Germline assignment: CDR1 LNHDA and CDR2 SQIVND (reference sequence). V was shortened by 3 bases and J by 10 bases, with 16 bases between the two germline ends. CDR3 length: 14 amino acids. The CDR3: CASSIRRFGEEQFF. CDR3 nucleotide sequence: TGTGCCAGTAGTATCCGGAGATTTGGGGAGGAGCAGTTCTTC.

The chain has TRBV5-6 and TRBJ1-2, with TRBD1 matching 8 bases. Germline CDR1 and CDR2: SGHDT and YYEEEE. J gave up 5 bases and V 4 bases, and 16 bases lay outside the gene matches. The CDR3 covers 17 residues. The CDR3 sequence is CASSLGTGKSTWYGYTF. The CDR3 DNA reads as TGTGCCAGCAGCCTCGGGACAGGCAAAAGTACCTGGTATGGCTACACCTTC.

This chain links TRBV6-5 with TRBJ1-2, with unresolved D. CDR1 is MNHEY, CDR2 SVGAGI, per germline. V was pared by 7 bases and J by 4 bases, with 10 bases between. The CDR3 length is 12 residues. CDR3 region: CASTQTAYGYTF. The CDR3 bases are TGTGCCAGCACCCAGACGGCCTATGGCTACACCTTC.

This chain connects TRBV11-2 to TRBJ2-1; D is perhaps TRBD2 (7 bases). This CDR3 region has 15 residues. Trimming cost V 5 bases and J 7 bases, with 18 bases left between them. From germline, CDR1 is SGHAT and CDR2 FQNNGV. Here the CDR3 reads CASSPRLGGANEQFF. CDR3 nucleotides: TGTGCCAGCAGCCCTCGTCTGGGGGGGGCTAATGAGCAGTTCTTC.

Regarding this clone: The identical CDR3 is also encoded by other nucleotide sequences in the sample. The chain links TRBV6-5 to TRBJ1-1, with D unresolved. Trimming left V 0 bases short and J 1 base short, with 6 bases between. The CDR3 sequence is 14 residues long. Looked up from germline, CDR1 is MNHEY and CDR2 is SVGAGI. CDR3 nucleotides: TGTGCCAGCAGTTACTCGGGTGGGAACACTGAAGCTTTCTTT. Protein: CASSYSGGNTEAFF.

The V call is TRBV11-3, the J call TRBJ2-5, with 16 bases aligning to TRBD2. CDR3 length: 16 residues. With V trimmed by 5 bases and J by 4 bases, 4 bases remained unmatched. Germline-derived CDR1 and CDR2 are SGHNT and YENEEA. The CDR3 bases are TGTGCCAGCAGCCCTGGGACTAGCGGGGGGGCAGAGACCCAGTACTTC. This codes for CASSPGTSGGAETQYF.

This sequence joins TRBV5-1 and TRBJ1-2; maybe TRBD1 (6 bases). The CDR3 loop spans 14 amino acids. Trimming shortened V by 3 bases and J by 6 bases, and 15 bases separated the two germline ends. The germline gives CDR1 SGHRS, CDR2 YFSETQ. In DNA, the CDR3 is TGCGCCAGCAGCTCCCCCGGGACAAATAATGGCTACACCTTC. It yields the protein CASSSPGTNNGYTF.

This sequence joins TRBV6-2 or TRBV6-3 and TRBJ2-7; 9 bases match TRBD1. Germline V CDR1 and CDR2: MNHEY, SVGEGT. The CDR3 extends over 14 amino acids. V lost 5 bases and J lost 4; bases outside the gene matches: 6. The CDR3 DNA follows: TGTGCCAGCAGTCCGGGACAGGGCTCTTACGAGCAGTACTTC. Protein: CASSPGQGSYEQYF.

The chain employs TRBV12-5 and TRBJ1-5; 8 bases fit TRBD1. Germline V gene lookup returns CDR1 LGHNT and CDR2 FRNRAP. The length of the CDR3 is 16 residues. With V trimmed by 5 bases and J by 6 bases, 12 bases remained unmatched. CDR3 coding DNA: TGTGCTAGTGGTCAAACGACAGGGGCGGCGGCTCAGCCCCAGCATTTT. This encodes CASGQTTGAAAQPQHF.

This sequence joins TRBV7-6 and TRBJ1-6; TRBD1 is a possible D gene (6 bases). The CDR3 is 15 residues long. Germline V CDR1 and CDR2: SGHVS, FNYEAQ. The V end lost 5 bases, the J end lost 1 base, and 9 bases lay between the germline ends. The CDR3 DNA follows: TGTGCCAGCAGCATACAGGGATCCTATAATTCACCCCTCCACTTT. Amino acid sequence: CASSIQGSYNSPLHF.

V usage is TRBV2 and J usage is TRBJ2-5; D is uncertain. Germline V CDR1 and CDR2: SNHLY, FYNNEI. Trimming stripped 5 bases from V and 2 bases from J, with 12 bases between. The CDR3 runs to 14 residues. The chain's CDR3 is CASSNDWTQETQYF. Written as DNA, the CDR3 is TGTGCCAGCAGTAATGACTGGACGCAAGAGACCCAGTACTTC.

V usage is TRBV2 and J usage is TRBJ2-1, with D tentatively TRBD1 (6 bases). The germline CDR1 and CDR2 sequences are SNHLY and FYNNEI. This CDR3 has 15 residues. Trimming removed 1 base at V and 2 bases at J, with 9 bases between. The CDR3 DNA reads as TGTGCCAGCAGTGAAGAACAGGGAGCCTACAATGAGCAGTTCTTC. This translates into CASSEEQGAYNEQFF.

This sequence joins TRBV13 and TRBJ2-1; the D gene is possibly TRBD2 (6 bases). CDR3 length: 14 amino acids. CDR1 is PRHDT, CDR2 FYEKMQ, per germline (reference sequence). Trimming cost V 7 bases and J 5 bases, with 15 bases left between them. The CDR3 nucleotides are TGTGCCAGCAAACTCAGGACTATCAACAATGAGCAGTTCTTC. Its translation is CASKLRTINNEQFF.

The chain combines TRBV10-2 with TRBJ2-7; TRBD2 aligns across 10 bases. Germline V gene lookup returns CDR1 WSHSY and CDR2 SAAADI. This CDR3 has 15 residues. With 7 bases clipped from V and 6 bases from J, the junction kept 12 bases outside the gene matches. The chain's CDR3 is CASIPPSGTSVEQYF. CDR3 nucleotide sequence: TGCGCCAGCATACCCCCCAGCGGGACTAGCGTCGAGCAGTACTTC.

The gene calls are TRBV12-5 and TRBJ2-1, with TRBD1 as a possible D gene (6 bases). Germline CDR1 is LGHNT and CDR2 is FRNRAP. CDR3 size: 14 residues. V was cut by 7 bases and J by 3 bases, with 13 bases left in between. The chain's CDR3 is CASAPGHLYNEQFF. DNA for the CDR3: TGTGCTAGTGCTCCGGGACACCTCTACAATGAGCAGTTCTTC.

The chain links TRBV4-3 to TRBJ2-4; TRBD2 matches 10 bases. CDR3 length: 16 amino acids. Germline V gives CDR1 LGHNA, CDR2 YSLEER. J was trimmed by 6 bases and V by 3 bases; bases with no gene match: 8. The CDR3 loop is CASSHSPSGGGNIQYF. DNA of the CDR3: TGCGCCAGCAGCCACTCCCCTAGCGGGGGAGGAAACATTCAGTACTTC.

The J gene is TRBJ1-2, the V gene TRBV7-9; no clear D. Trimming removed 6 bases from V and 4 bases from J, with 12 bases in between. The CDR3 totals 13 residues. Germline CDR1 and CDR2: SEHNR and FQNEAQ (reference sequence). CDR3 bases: TGTGCCAGCAGTTCAGTGGCCGGCTATGGCTACACCTTC. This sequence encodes CASSSVAGYGYTF.

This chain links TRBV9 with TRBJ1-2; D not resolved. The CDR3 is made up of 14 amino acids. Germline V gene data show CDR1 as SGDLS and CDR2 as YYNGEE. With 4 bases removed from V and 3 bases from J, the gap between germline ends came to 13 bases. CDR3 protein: CASSPQSRDYGYTF. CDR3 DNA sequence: TGTGCCAGCAGCCCCCAGTCGAGGGACTATGGCTACACCTTC.